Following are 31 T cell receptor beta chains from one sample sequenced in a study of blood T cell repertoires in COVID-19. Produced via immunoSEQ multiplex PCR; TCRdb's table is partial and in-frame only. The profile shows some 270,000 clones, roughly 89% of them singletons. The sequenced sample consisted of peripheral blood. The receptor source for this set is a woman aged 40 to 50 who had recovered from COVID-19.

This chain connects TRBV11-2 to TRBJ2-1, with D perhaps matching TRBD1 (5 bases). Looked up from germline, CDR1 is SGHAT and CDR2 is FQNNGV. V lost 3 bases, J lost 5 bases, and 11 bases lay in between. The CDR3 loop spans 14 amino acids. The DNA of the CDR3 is TGTGCCAGCAGCTTGGAGTTAGGGGACAATGAGCAGTTCTTC. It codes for CASSLELGDNEQFF.

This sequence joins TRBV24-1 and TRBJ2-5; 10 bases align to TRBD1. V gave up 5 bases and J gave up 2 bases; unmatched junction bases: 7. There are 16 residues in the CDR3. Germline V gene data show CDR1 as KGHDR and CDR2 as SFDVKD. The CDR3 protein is CATSAGQGGRQETQYF. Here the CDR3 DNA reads TGTGCCACCAGTGCAGGACAGGGGGGCAGACAAGAGACCCAGTACTTC.

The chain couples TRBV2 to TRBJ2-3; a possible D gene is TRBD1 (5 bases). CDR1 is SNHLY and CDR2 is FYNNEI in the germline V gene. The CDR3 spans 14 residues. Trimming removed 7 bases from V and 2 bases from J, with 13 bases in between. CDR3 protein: CASTATGPTDTQYF. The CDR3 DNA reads TGTGCCAGCACCGCAACAGGTCCCACAGATACGCAGTATTTT. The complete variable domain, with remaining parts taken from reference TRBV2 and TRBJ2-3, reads EPEVTQTPSHQVTQMGQEVILRCVPISNHLYFYWYRQILGQKVEFLVSFYNNEISEKSEIFDDQFSVERPDGSNFTLKIRSTKLEDSAMYFCASTATGPTDTQYFGPGTRLTVL.

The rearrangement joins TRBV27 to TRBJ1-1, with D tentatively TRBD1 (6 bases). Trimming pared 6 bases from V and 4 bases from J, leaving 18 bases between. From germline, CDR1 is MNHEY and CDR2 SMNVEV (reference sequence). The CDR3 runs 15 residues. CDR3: CASRGDTKWGTEAFF. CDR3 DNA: TGTGCCAGCAGGGGGGACACCAAGTGGGGCACTGAAGCTTTCTTT.

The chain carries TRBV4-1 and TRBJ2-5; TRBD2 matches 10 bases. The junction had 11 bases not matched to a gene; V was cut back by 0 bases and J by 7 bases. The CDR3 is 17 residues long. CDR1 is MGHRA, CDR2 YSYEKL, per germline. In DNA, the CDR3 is TGCGCCAGCAGCCAAGATATGGTAGCGGGGGGCGTGGGGACCCAGTACTTC. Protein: CASSQDMVAGGVGTQYF.

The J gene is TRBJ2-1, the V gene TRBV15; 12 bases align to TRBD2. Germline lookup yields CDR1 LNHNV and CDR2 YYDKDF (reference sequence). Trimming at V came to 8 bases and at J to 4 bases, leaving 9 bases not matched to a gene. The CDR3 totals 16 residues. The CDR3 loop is CATLAGGQGRYNEQFF. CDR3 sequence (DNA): TGTGCCACCCTAGCGGGGGGGCAGGGTCGGTACAATGAGCAGTTCTTC.

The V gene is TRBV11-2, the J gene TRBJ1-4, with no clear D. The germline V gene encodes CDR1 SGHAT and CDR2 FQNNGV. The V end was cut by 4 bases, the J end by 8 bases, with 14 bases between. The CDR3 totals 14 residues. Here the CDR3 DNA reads TGTGCCAGCAGCTCCCATCATAATGAGGAAAAACTGTTTTTT. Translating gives CASSSHHNEEKLFF.

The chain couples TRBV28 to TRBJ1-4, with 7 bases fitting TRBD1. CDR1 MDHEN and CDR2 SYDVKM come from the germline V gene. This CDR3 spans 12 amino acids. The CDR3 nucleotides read TGTGCTGTCCGGGACAGAATTGAAAAACTGTTTTTT. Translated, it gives CAVRDRIEKLFF.

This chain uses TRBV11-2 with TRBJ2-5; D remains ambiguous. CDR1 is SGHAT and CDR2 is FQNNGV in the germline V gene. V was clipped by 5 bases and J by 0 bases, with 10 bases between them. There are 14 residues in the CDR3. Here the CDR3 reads CASSLKMYQETQYF. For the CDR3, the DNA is TGTGCCAGCAGCCTAAAGATGTACCAAGAGACCCAGTACTTC.

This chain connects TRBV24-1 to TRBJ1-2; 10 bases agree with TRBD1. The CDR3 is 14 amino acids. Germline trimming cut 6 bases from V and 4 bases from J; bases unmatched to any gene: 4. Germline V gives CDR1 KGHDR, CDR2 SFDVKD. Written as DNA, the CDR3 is TGTGCCACCAGTAAGGGACAGGGGTTCTATGGCTACACCTTC. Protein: CATSKGQGFYGYTF.

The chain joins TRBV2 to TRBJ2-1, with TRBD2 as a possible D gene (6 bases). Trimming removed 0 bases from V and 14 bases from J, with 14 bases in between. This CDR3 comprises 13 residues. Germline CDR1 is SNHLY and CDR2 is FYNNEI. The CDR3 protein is CASSEARSGRKFF. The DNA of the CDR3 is TGTGCCAGCAGTGAAGCGCGCTCAGGGAGGAAGTTCTTC.

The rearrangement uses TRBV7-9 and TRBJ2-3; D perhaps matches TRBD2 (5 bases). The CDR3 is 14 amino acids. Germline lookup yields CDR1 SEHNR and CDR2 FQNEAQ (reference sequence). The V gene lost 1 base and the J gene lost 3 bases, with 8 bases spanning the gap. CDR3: CASSLEGLTDTQYF. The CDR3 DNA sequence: TGTGCCAGCAGCTTAGAAGGACTTACAGATACGCAGTATTTT. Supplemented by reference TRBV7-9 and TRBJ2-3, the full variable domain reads DTGVSQNPRHKITKRGQNVTFRCDPISEHNRLYWYRQTLGQGPEFLTYFQNEAQLEKSRLLSDRFSAERPKGSFSTLEIQRTEQGDSAMYLCASSLEGLTDTQYFGPGTRLTVL.

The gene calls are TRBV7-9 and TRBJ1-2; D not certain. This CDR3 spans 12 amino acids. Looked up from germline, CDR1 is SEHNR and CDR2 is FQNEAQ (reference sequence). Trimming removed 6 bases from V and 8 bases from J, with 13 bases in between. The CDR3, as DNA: TGTGCCAGCAGTTCGGGAGACCCAGGCTACACCTTC. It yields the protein CASSSGDPGYTF.

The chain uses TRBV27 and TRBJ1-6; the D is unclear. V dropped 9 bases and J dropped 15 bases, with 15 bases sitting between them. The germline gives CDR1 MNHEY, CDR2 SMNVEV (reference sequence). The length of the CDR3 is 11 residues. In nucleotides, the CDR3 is TGTGCCAGTATCATGCGCCGAAACCTCCACTTT. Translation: CASIMRRNLHF.

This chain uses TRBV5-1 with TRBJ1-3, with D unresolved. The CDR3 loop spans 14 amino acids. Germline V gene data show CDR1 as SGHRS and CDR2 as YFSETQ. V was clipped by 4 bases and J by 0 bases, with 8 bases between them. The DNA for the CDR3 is TGCGCCAGCAGCCCACAGACCTCTGGAAACACCATATATTTT. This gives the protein CASSPQTSGNTIYF.

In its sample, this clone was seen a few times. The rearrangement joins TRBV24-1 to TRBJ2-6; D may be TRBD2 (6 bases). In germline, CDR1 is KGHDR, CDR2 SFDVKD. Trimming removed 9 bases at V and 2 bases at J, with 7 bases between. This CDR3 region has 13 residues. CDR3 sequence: CATPGAGANVLTF. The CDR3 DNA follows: TGTGCCACCCCGGGGGCTGGGGCCAACGTCCTGACTTTC.

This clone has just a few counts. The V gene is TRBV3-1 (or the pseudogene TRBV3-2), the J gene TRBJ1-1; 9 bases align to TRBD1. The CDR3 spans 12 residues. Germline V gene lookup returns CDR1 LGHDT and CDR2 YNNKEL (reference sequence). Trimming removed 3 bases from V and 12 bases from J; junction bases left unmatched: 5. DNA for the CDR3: TGTGCCAGCAGCCACCGGGACAGGGAAACTTTCTTT. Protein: CASSHRDRETFF.

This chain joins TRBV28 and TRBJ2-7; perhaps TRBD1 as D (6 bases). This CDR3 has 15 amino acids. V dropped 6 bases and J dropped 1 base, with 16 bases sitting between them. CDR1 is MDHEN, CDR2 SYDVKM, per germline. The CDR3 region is CASRNSQGNSYEQYF. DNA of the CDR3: TGTGCCAGCAGAAACTCACAGGGTAATTCCTACGAGCAGTACTTC.

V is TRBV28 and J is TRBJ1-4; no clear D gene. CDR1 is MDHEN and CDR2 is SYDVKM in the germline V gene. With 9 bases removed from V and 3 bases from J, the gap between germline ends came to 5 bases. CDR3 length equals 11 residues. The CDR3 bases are TGTGCCAGTCAGGCTAATGAAAAACTGTTTTTT. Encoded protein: CASQANEKLFF.

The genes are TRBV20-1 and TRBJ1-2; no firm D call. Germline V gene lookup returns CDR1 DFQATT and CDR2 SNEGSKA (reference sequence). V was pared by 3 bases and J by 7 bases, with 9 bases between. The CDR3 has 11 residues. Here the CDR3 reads CSARYGGGYTF. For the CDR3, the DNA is TGCAGTGCTAGGTACGGTGGTGGCTACACCTTC.

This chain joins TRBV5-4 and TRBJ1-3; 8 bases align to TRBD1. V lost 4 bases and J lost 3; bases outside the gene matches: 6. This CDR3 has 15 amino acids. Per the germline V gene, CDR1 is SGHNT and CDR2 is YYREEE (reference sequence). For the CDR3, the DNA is TGTGCCAGCAGCCGGGGACAGGATGGTGGAAACACCATATATTTT. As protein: CASSRGQDGGNTIYF.

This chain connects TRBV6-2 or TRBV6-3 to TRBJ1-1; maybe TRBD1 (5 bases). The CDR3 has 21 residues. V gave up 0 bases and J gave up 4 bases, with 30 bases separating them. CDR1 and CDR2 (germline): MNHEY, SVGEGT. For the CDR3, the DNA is TGTGCCAGCAGTTACTCGAAGGAGGGGACTACCCCTCATAGTACGGGCACTGAAGCTTTCTTT. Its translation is CASSYSKEGTTPHSTGTEAFF.

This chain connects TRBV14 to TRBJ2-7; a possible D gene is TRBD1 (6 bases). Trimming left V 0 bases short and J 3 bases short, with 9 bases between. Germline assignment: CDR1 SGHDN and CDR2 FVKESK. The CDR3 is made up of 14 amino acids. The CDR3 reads CASSQDRRGYEQYF. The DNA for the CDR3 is TGTGCCAGCAGCCAAGATCGCAGGGGCTACGAGCAGTACTTC.

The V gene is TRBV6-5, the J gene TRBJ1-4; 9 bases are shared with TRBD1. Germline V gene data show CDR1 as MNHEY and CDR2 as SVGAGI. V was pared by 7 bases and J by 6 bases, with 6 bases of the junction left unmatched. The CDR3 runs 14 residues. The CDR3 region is CASNQQGAHEKLFF. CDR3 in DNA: TGTGCCAGCAATCAACAGGGGGCTCATGAAAAACTGTTTTTT.

The CDR3 DNA is TGTGCCAGCAGCTCCCCCGCGGGGGGGAATTATACCCAGTACTTC. This gives the protein CASSSPAGGNYTQYF. This chain joins TRBV7-2 and TRBJ2-5; 9 bases are shared with TRBD2. The V segment lost 4 bases and the J segment 8 bases; nucleotides outside the gene matches: 11. The CDR3 extends over 15 amino acids. Germline CDR1 is SGHTA and CDR2 is FQGNSA. The whole variable domain, filled in from reference TRBV7-2 and TRBJ2-5, reads GAGVSQSPSNKVTEKGKDVELRCDPISGHTALYWYRQSLGQGLEFLIYFQGNSAPDKSGLPSDRFSAERTGGSVSTLTIQRTQQEDSAVYLCASSSPAGGNYTQYFGPGTRLLVL.

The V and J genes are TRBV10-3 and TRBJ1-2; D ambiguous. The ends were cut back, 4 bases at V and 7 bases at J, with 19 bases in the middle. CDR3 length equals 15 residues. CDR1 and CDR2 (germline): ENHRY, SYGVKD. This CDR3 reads CAISADLADGAGYTF. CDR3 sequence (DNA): TGTGCCATCAGTGCCGACTTGGCGGATGGCGCTGGCTACACCTTC.

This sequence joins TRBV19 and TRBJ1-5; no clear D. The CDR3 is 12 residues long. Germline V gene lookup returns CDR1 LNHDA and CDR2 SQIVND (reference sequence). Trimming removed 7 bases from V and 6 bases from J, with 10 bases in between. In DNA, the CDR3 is TGTGCCAGTACCATTCTCGGTCAGCCCCAGCATTTT. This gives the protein CASTILGQPQHF.

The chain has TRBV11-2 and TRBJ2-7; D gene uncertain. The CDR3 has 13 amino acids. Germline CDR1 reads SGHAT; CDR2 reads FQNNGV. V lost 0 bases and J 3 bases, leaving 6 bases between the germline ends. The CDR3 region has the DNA TGTGCCAGCAGCTTAGAACCCGGCTACGAGCAGTACTTC. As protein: CASSLEPGYEQYF.

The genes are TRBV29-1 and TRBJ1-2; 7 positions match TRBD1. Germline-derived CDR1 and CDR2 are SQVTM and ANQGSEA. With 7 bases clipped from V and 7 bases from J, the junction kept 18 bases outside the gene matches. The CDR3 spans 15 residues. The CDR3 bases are TGCAGCGCCAGTGGGTTCGCAGGGGGGTATGGTGGCTACACCTTC. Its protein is CSASGFAGGYGGYTF.

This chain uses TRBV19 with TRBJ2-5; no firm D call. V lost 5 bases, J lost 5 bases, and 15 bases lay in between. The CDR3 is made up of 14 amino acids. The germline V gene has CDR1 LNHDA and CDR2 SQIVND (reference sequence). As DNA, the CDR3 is TGTGCCAGTAGTCAAACTACAAGAACTGAGACCCAGTACTTC. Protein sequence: CASSQTTRTETQYF.

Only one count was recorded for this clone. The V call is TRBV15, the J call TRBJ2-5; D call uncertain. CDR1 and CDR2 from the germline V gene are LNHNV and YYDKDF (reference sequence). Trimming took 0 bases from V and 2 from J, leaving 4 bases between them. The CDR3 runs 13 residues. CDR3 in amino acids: CATSREAQETQYF. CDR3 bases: TGTGCCACCAGCAGAGAGGCTCAAGAGACCCAGTACTTC.